This T cell receptor (beta chain) appears in the sequencing data of a study of neoadjuvant nivolumab and ipilimumab in lung cancer. Study in general: Patients got nivolumab 3 mg/kg on days 1, 15 and 29; combination added ipilimumab 1 mg/kg day 1. Regarding the study as a whole: From pretherapy to surgery, tumor richness and clonality rose with dual therapy. TCR sequencing covered a small number of samples. Higher pretherapy blood TCR richness went with higher resected-tumor richness.

A note on this clone: Its antigen is not identified.

Profiled with immunoSEQ multiplex PCR; TCRdb holds only in-frame clones, not every one. The sample includes 18,000 or so clones, roughly 80% of them seen just once. The origin of this receptor is an adult with non-small cell lung cancer. Sequencing was performed on tumor tissue, taken after neoadjuvant nivolumab, alone or with ipilimumab, at or shortly before surgery.

The CDR3 DNA is TGTGCCAGCAGCTTAGGACTGGGCGACGAGCAGTACTTC. Its translation: CASSLGLGDEQYF. The J gene is TRBJ2-7, the V gene TRBV7-7; D gene unclear. The V end was cut by 1 base, the J end by 5 bases, with 9 bases between. The CDR3 has 13 residues. Germline CDR1 is SSHAT and CDR2 is FNYEAQ (reference sequence).